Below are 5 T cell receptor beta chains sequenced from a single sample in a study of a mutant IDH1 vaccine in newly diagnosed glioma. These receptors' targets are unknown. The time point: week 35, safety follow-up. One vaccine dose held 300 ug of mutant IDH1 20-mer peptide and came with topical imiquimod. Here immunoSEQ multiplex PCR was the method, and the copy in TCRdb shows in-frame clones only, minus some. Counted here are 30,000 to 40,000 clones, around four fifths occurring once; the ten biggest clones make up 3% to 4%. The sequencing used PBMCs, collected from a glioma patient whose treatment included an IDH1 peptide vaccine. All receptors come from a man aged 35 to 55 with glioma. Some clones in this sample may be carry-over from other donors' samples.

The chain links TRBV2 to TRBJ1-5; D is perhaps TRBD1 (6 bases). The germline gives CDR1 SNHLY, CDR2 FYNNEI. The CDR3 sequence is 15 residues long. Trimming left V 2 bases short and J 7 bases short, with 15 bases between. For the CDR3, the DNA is TGTGCCAGCAGTGAAACCGGGGGCCTCGGCCAGCCCCAGCATTTT. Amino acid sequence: CASSETGGLGQPQHF.

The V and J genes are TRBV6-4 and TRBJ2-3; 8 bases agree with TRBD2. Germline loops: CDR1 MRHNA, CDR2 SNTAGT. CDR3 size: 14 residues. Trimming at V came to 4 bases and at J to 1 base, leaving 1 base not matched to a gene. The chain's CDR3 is CASSVTSGTDTQYF. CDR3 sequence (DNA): TGTGCCAGCAGTGTGACTAGCGGCACAGATACGCAGTATTTT.

CDR3: CASSLSGGAADTQYF. The CDR3 DNA is TGTGCCAGCAGCCTTAGCGGGGGGGCCGCAGATACGCAGTATTTT. V is TRBV6-1 and J is TRBJ2-3, with 11 bases fitting TRBD2. The junction had 6 bases not matched to a gene; V was cut back by 6 bases and J by 4 bases. This CDR3 is 15 amino acids long. CDR1 is MNHNS and CDR2 is SASEGT in the germline V gene.

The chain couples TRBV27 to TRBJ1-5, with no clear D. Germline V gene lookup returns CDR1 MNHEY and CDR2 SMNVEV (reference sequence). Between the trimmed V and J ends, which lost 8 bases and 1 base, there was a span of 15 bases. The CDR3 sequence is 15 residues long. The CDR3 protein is CASVFGEWSNQPQHF. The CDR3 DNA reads TGTGCCAGCGTTTTCGGGGAGTGGAGCAATCAGCCCCAGCATTTT.

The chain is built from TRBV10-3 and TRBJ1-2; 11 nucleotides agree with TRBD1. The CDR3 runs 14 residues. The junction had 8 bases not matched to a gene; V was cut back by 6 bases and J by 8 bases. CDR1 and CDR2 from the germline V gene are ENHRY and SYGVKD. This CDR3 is CAISEGQGGRGYTF. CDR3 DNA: TGTGCCATCAGCGAGGGACAGGGGGGTAGAGGCTACACCTTC.